These T cell receptor beta chains were read from a single sample in a study of beta chain features in type 1 diabetes. Here immunoSEQ multiplex PCR was the method, and the copy in TCRdb shows in-frame clones only, minus some. The sample records over 120,000 clones, more than 9% being singletons. The sample was naive CD4+ T cells from blood. These receptors all stem from a man aged 18 to 30 in good health. The CDR3 runs from the conserved cysteine through the conserved F or W.

v_gene	j_gene	CDR3aa
TRBV28	TRBJ1-2	CASSLILSAGTGGLYGYTF
TRBV9	TRBJ2-3	CASSIASLGGDTQYF
TRBV28	TRBJ2-7	CASGQGYEQYF
TRBV28	TRBJ1-5	CASTLGTAYQPQHF
TRBV4-1	TRBJ2-1	CASSRRTASGGEYNEQFF
TRBV7-8	TRBJ2-2	CASTFTRDRISNTGELFF
TRBV4-3	TRBJ1-3	CASSQLLEQFSGNTIYF
TRBV5-4	TRBJ1-4	CASSLQGIGEKLFF
TRBV10-3	TRBJ2-1	CAISHRDKYNEQFF
TRBV19	TRBJ1-2	CASSIVPGQEDYGYTF
TRBV30	TRBJ2-7	CAWSGTGGLEQYF
TRBV7-2	TRBJ2-5	CASSLGLGLAGAFETQYF
TRBV6-6	TRBJ2-5	CASSLTGRRETQYF
TRBV7-9	TRBJ2-7	CASSAGTGVWDEQYF
TRBV7-2	TRBJ2-2	CASRTTGTNFGELFF
TRBV5-6	TRBJ1-5	CASSLATESNQPQHF
TRBV11-2	TRBJ2-5	CASSRRQTHQETQYF
TRBV5-8	TRBJ1-4	CASSLEGQAKKLFF
TRBV6-5	TRBJ2-7	CASRGGIYEQYF
TRBV27	TRBJ2-5	CASGETGKETQYF
TRBV4-3	TRBJ1-6	CASSQEQGYNSPLHF
TRBV28	TRBJ2-7	CASSPPDRGWDEQYF
TRBV4-3	TRBJ1-1	CASSPWGQGNTEAFF
TRBV5-8	TRBJ1-3	CASSLFNRATGNTIYF
TRBV9	TRBJ1-5	CASSVAVQGQPQHF
TRBV7-2	TRBJ2-1	CASSRRDRVVDEQFF
TRBV5-6	TRBJ2-5	CASSSQTTGETQYF
TRBV6-1	TRBJ2-1	CASSEYLPGYPIRQFF
TRBV7-9	TRBJ2-2	CASSPLGVRGTGELFF
TRBV27	TRBJ2-7	CASSSYPDRAYEQYF
TRBV6-6	TRBJ2-7	CATRQGASEQYF
TRBV28	TRBJ2-7	CASSLGLELVLRGQYF
TRBV7-9	TRBJ2-5	CASSPGLAGVSETQYF
TRBV7-2	TRBJ1-5	CASSLGDRLYSNQPQHF
TRBV7-3	TRBJ2-1	CASSPNRDNEQFF
TRBV9	TRBJ1-1	CASSVVGGDTEAFF
TRBV5-6	TRBJ1-2	CASSFSGGDGYTF
TRBV2	TRBJ1-5	CASSVGATNQPQHF
TRBV5-1	TRBJ2-7	CASSPGTSGGAYEQYF
TRBV28	TRBJ1-5	CASSSGGQPGQPQHF
TRBV7-2	TRBJ1-1	CASSLRGNTEAFF
TRBV5-1	TRBJ2-5	CASSFTPGTGEETQYF
TRBV11-2	TRBJ2-5	CASSLGDASGGGETQYF
TRBV11-2	NA	CASSAEASSYEQYF
TRBV9	TRBJ1-1	CASSVGHTSNTEAFF
TRBV5-1	TRBJ2-7	CASSFTSGGAKVWEQYF
TRBV7-9	TRBJ2-2	CASILSEGSNTGELFF
TRBV6-5	TRBJ2-7	CASNTRDEQYF
TRBV7-9	TRBJ1-6	CASSGGGSPLHF
TRBV5-4	TRBJ2-7	CASSLDRGLYEQYF
TRBV6-1	TRBJ1-1	CASRSRGNTEAFF
TRBV4-3	TRBJ1-6	CASSPWGGDNSPLHF
TRBV30	TRBJ2-7	CAWGTGGRYEQYF
TRBV4-1	TRBJ2-7	CASSQVNRESYEQYF
TRBV6-1	TRBJ1-4	CASRPTGTRNEKLFF